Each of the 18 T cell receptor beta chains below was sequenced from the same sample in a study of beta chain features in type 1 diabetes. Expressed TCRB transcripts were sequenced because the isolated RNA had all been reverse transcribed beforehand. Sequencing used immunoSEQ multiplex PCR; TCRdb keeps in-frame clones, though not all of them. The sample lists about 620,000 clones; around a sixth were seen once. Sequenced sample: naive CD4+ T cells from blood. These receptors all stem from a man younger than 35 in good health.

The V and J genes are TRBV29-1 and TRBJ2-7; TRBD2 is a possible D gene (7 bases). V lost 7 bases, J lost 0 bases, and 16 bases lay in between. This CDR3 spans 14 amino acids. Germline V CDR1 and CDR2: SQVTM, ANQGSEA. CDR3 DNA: TGCAGCGCCGGGGGGCGGAGGAGCTCCTACGAGCAGTACTTC. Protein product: CSAGGRRSSYEQYF.

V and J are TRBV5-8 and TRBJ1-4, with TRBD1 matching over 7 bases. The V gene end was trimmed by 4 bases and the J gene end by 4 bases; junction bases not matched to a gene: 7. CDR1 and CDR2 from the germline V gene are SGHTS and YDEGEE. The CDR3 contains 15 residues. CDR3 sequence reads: CASSIPGQHNEKLFF. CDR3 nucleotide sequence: TGTGCCAGCAGCATACCGGGACAGCATAATGAAAAACTGTTTTTT.

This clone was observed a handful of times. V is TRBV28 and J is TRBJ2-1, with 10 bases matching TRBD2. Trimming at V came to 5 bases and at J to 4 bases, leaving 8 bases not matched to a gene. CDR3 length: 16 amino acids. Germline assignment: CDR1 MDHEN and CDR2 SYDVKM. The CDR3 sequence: CASSAISGGTYNEQFF. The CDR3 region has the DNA TGTGCCAGCAGTGCCATTAGCGGGGGGACTTACAATGAGCAGTTCTTC.

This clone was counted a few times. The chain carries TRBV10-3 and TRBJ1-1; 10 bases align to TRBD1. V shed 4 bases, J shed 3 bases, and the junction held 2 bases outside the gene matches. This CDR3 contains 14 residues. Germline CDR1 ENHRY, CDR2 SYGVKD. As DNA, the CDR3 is TGTGCCATCAGTGCAGACAGGGGGCACACTGAAGCTTTCTTT. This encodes CAISADRGHTEAFF.

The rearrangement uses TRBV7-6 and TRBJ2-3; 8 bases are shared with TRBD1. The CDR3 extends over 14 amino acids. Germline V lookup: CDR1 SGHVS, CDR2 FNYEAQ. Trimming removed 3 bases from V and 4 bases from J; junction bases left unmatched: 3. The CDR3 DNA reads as TGTGCCAGCAGCTTGGGACAGGCCGCAGATACGCAGTATTTT. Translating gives CASSLGQAADTQYF.

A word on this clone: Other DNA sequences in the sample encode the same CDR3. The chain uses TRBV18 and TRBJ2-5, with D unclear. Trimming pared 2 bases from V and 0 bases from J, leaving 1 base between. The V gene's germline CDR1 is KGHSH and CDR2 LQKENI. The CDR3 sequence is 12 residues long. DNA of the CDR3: TGTGCCAGCTCACCATACCAAGAGACCCAGTACTTC. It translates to CASSPYQETQYF.

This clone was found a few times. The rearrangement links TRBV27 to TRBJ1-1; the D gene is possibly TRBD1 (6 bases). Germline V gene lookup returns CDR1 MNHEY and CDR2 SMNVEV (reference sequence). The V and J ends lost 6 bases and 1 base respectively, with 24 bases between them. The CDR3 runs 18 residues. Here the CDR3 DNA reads TGTGCCAGCAGGGCGCCCCGAACAGGGATCATAGGGAACACTGAAGCTTTCTTT. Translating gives CASRAPRTGIIGNTEAFF.

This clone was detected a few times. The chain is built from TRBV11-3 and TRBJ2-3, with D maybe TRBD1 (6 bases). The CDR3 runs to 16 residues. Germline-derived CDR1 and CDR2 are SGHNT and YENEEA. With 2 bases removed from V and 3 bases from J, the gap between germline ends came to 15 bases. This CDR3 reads CASSLTYRAGTDTQYF. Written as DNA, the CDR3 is TGTGCCAGCAGCTTAACATACAGGGCTGGAACAGATACGCAGTATTTT.

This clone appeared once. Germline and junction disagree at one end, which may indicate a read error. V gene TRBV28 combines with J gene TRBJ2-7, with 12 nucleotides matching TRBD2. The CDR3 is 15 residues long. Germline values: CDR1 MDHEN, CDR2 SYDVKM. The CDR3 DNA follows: TGTGCCAGCCTATCAAGGGCTAGCGGGAGGGCCAGGGTTTCCTTC. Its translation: CASLSRASGRARVSF.

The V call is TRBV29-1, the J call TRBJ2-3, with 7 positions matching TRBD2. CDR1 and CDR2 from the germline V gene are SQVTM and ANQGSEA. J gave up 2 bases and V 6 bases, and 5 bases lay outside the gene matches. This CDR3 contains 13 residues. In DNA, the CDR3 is TGCAGCGTCGCAGCGGGGAACACAGATACGCAGTATTTT. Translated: CSVAAGNTDTQYF.

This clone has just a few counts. The CDR3, as DNA: TGTGCCAGCAGCCCCATAGGTCGGGCGGTTCAAGAGACCCAGTACTTC. Amino acid sequence: CASSPIGRAVQETQYF. The gene calls are TRBV14 and TRBJ2-5; D not resolved. The CDR3 sequence is 16 residues long. The V gene lost 4 bases and the J gene lost 2 bases, with 17 bases spanning the gap. Germline CDR1 is SGHDN and CDR2 is FVKESK.

The CDR3 loop is CASSPPGRPTSGNTIYF. The CDR3 coding sequence is TGTGCCAGCTCACCACCAGGGAGGCCGACCTCTGGAAACACCATATATTTT. The chain recombines TRBV18 with TRBJ1-3; D gene uncertain. The germline CDR1 and CDR2 sequences are KGHSH and LQKENI. V lost 0 bases to trimming and J lost 0 bases, with 12 bases between them. The CDR3 covers 17 residues.

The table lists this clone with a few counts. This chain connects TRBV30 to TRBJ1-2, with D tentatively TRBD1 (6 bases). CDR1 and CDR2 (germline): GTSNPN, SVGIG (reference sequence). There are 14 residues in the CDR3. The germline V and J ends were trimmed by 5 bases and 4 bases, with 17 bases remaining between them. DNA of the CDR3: TGTGCCTGGGTCCGGGCGATAGGGGGCTATGGCTACACCTTC. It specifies CAWVRAIGGYGYTF.

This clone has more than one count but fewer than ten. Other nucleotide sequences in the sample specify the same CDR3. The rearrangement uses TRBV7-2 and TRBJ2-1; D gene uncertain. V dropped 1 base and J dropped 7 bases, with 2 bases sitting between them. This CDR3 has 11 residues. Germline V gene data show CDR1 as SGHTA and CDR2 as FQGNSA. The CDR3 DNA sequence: TGTGCCAGCAGCTTAGTAAATGAGCAGTTCTTC. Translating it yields CASSLVNEQFF. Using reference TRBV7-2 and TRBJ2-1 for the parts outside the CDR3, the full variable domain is GAGVSQSPSNKVTEKGKDVELRCDPISGHTALYWYRQSLGQGLEFLIYFQGNSAPDKSGLPSDRFSAERTGGSVSTLTIQRTQQEDSAVYLCASSLVNEQFFGPGTRLTVL.

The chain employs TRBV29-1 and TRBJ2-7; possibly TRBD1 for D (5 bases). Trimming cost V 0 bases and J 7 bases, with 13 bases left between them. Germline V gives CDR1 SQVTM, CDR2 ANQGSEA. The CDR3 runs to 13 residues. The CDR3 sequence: CSVEDGGAREQYF. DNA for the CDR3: TGCAGCGTTGAAGATGGTGGGGCTCGTGAGCAGTACTTC.

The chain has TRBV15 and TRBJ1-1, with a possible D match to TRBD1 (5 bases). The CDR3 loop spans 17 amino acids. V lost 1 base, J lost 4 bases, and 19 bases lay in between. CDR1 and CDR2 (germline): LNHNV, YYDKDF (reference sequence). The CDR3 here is CATSRGGREVGSTEAFF. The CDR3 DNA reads TGTGCCACCAGCAGAGGTGGCAGGGAGGTGGGTTCCACTGAAGCTTTCTTT. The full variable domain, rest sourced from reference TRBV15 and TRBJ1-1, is DAMVIQNPRYQVTQFGKPVTLSCSQTLNHNVMYWYQQKSSQAPKLLFHYYDKDFNNEADTPDNFQSRRPNTSFCFLDIRSPGLGDTAMYLCATSRGGREVGSTEAFFGQGTRLTVV.

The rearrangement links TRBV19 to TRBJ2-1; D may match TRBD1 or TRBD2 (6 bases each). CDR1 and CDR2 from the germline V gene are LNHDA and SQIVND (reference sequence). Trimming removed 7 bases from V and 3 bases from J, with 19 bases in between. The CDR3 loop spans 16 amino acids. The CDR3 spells CASTLPGAGIYNEQFF. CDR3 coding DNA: TGTGCCAGTACCCTGCCGGGGGCGGGAATCTACAATGAGCAGTTCTTC.

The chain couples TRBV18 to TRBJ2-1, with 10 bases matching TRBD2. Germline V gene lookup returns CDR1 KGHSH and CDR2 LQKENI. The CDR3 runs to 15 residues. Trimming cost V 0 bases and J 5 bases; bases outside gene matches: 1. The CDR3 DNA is TGTGCCAGCTCACCACCGAGCGGGGGGGACAATGAGCAGTTCTTC. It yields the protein CASSPPSGGDNEQFF.